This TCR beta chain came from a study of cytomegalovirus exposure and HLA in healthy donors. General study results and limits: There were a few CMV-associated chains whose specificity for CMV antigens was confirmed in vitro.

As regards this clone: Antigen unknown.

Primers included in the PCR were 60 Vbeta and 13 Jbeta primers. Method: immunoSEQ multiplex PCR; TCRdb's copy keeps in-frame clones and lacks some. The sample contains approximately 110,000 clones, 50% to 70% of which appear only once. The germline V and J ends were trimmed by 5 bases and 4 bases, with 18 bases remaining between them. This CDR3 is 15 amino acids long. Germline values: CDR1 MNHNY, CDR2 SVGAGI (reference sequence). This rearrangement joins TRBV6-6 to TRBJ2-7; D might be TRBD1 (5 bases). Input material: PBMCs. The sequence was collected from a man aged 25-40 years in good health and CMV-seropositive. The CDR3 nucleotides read TGTGCCAGCAGTGGCAGGGTTGCGATACCTTACGAGCAGTACTTC. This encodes CASSGRVAIPYEQYF.